The 24 T cell receptor beta chains in this list originate from one sample, sequenced in a study of kidney transplant recipient with SARS-CoV-2 infection. Each CDR3 protein gets one entry after TCRdb re-called the reads with MiXCR. Of under 300,000 distinct CDR3 sequences in the sample, under 30% were seen once. Sequences were derived from a blood sample, sampled at baseline and on day 111 from a kidney transplant recipient. Receptors originate from a young adult male patient who had COVID-19 and was a kidney transplant recipient. These T cells may partly come from the graft donor.

This clonotype was picked up one time. Given a much more abundant clone one base away, this may be a read error. The chain joins TRBV29-1 to TRBJ2-5, with D possibly TRBD2 on 6 matching bases. The J call could be wrong; TRBJ2-7 is a better fit for the DNA end. The length of the CDR3 is 13 residues. Germline CDR1 SQVTM, CDR2 ANQGSEA. The CDR3 spells CSDDGTDTYEQYF. The CDR3 DNA follows: TGCAGCGATGATGGGACTGACACCTACGAGCAGTACTTC.

About this clonotype: This clone may be a read error of a much larger clone one base away. In DNA form, the CDR3 reads TGCGCCAGCAACTTTAGACAACAACAGGGGGCTCGGACCTACGAGCAGTACTTC. This codes for CASNFRQQQGARTYEQYF. The V call is TRBV5-1, the J call TRBJ2-4; 9 bases are shared with TRBD1. The J call may be faulty, since TRBJ2-7 better matches the DNA end. Germline loops: CDR1 SGHRS, CDR2 YFSETQ. The CDR3 has 18 amino acids.

This clonotype was found a few times. The chain couples TRBV2 to TRBJ2-3, with TRBD1 as a possible D gene (6 bases). The CDR3 extends over 12 amino acids. V was clipped by 6 bases and J by 4 bases, with 8 bases between them. CDR1 SNHLY and CDR2 FYNNEI come from the germline V gene. CDR3 bases: TGTGCCAGCAGCGAGGGGGCAGATACGCAGTATTTT. Translation: CASSEGADTQYF. Full variable domain (remainder filled in from reference TRBV2 and TRBJ2-3): EPEVTQTPSHQVTQMGQEVILRCVPISNHLYFYWYRQILGQKVEFLVSFYNNEISEKSEIFDDQFSVERPDGSNFTLKIRSTKLEDSAMYFCASSEGADTQYFGPGTRLTVL.

This clonotype has ten or more counts. This chain joins TRBV6-6 and TRBJ1-2; unclear D gene. The length of the CDR3 is 17 residues. Trimming pared 5 bases from V and 4 bases from J, leaving 23 bases between. Germline lookup yields CDR1 MNHNY and CDR2 SVGAGI (reference sequence). The CDR3 loop is CASSLESGGRKTYGYTF. CDR3 in DNA: TGTGCCAGCAGTCTAGAGTCAGGTGGGAGAAAGACCTATGGCTACACCTTC.

This clonotype was picked up many times. The chain employs TRBV7-9 and TRBJ2-7; TRBD2 aligns across 14 bases. The junction had 7 bases not matched to a gene; V was cut back by 6 bases and J by 0 bases. CDR3 size: 17 residues. Germline V gene data show CDR1 as SEHNR and CDR2 as FQNEAQ (reference sequence). CDR3 DNA: TGTGCCAGCAGACCCGGACTAGCGGGGGGCCCCTCCTACGAGCAGTACTTC. It codes for CASRPGLAGGPSYEQYF.

This clonotype was counted many times. This rearrangement joins TRBV7-8 to TRBJ1-2, with D possibly being TRBD1 (6 bases). Germline V gives CDR1 SGHVS, CDR2 FQNEAQ. V dropped 1 base and J dropped 3 bases, with 15 bases sitting between them. The CDR3 loop spans 16 amino acids. The CDR3 sequence is CASSLGVEQGDYGYTF. The CDR3 bases are TGTGCCAGCAGCTTAGGGGTTGAACAGGGAGACTATGGCTACACCTTC.

This clonotype was detected only once. An end of the junction does not agree with germline; a read error may underlie this. This chain links TRBV6-2 or TRBV6-3 with TRBJ2-1; D gene unclear. This CDR3 contains 13 residues. CDR1 and CDR2 from the germline V gene are MNHEY and SVGEGT. The CDR3 here is CASSYSSLNEQLF. CDR3 bases: TGTGCCAGCAGTTACTCCAGTCTCAATGAGCAGCTCTTC.

In its sample, this clonotype was seen a few times. This clone may be a read error of a much larger clone one base away. The rearrangement joins TRBV5-4 to TRBJ1-2; D unresolved. Looked up from germline, CDR1 is SGHNT and CDR2 is YYREEE (reference sequence). CDR3 size: 16 residues. With 7 bases removed from V and 4 bases from J, the gap between germline ends came to 23 bases. The CDR3 DNA reads TGTGCCAGCGTGGTCGCCGTACCAGGAAAGACCTATGGCTACACCTTC. It translates to CASVVAVPGKTYGYTF.

This clonotype occurred many times. CDR3 loop: CASSLVDKCRKTYGYTF. CDR3 nucleotides: TGTGCCAGCAGCTTGGTCGATAAGTGCCGAAAGACCTATGGCTACACCTTC. The chain joins TRBV7-7 to TRBJ1-2; D gene unclear. V lost 3 bases and J lost 4, with 21 bases in between. Germline CDR1 and CDR2: SSHAT and FNYEAQ (reference sequence). The CDR3 consists of 17 residues.

Comments on this clonotype: A read error may be the cause here, since a much bigger clone is one base away. The rearrangement links TRBV5-3 to TRBJ1-2; no firm D call. TRBV5-3 is marked as an open reading frame, function uncertain. The V and J ends lost 7 bases and 4 bases respectively, with 23 bases between them. The CDR3 spans 16 residues. DNA of the CDR3: TGTGCCAGACAAGATTTAGTGGTGAGAAAGACCTATGGCTACACCTTC. This codes for CARQDLVVRKTYGYTF.

The chain has TRBV11-2 and TRBJ2-1; 8 bases align to TRBD2. The J segment lost 3 bases and the V segment lost 5 bases, leaving 12 bases of the junction unmatched. Germline V CDR1 and CDR2: SGHAT, FQNNGV. This CDR3 is 17 amino acids long. This CDR3 reads CASSHGRGGRNYNEQFF. DNA of the CDR3: TGTGCCAGCAGCCACGGTCGTGGCGGGAGGAACTACAATGAGCAGTTCTTC.

Ten or more counts support this clonotype. This sequence joins TRBV15 and TRBJ1-2; D uncertain. Trimming took off 2 bases at V and 1 base at J, with 2 bases between the two ends. CDR1 and CDR2 from the germline V gene are LNHNV and YYDKDF (reference sequence). The CDR3 extends over 12 amino acids. The DNA of the CDR3 is TGTGCCACCAGCAGAAATAACTATGGCTACACCTTC. Translating it yields CATSRNNYGYTF.

This clonotype has a count of ten or more. This sequence joins TRBV5-1 and TRBJ1-5; 8 bases map to TRBD1. The V gene's germline CDR1 is SGHRS and CDR2 YFSETQ. V trimming: 4 bases; J trimming: 5 bases; junction bases outside the gene matches: 2. The CDR3 sequence is 13 residues long. The CDR3: CASSRTGYQPQHF. In nucleotides, the CDR3 is TGCGCCAGCAGCCGGACAGGGTATCAGCCCCAGCATTTT.

V is TRBV7-3 and J is TRBJ2-3; D is possibly TRBD2 (7 bases). CDR3 size: 16 residues. CDR1 and CDR2 from the germline V gene are SGHTA and FQGTGA. V lost 2 bases, J lost 5 bases, and 17 bases lay in between. DNA of the CDR3: TGTGCCAGCAGCTTAGGGTTGGGGGGGGCCTTAGATACGCAGTATTTT. Its translation is CASSLGLGGALDTQYF.

This clonotype was observed many times. This chain links TRBV24-1 with TRBJ1-2; the D is unclear. This CDR3 is built from 17 residues. Trimming cost V 6 bases and J 4 bases, with 23 bases left between them. In germline, CDR1 is KGHDR, CDR2 SFDVKD. CDR3 nucleotides: TGTGCCACCAGTAAGGATCTTAGTACCAGAAAGACCTATGGCTACACCTTC. Translated: CATSKDLSTRKTYGYTF.

This chain connects TRBV5-1 to TRBJ1-2; D gene ambiguous. Germline V gene data show CDR1 as SGHRS and CDR2 as YFSETQ. Trimming shortened V by 7 bases and J by 4 bases, and 23 bases separated the two germline ends. The CDR3 contains 16 residues. The CDR3 loop reads CASHCTSVRKTYGYTF. DNA of the CDR3: TGCGCCAGCCATTGTACATCGGTTCGAAAGACCTATGGCTACACCTTC. The complete variable domain, with remaining parts taken from reference TRBV5-1 and TRBJ1-2, reads KAGVTQTPRYLIKTRGQQVTLSCSPISGHRSVSWYQQTPGQGLQFLFEYFSETQRNKGNFPGRFSGRQFSNSRSEMNVSTLELGDSALYLCASHCTSVRKTYGYTFGSGTRLTVV.

The sample holds many counts of this clonotype. The V call is TRBV6-5, the J call TRBJ1-2; 8 bases agree with TRBD1. Trimming at V came to 5 bases and at J to 8 bases, leaving 13 bases not matched to a gene. Germline CDR1 is MNHEY and CDR2 is SVGAGI. The CDR3 sequence is 15 residues long. The CDR3 DNA sequence: TGTGCCAGCAGTGACTTAGGACAGGGTACGGGAGGCTACACCTTC. Its translation is CASSDLGQGTGGYTF.

The V call is TRBV12-3 or TRBV12-4, the J call TRBJ2-1; 9 positions agree with TRBD1. V shed 7 bases and J 6 bases; nucleotides not matched to a gene: 4. The CDR3 is 13 residues long. CDR3 sequence reads: CASILTGGNEQFF. The CDR3 DNA is TGTGCCAGCATCCTGACAGGGGGCAATGAGCAGTTCTTC.

This clonotype occurred once. A junction end diverges from the germline sequence, so it may reflect a read error. V gene TRBV5-4 combines with J gene TRBJ2-7; no reliable D call. The CDR3 covers 17 residues. Germline CDR1 SGHNT, CDR2 YYREEE (reference sequence). The CDR3 DNA follows: TGCGCCAGCAGCCTGATACATATCACGGACGTCCCCTACGAGCAGTACTTC. Protein sequence: CASSLIHITDVPYEQYF.

This clonotype was seen repeatedly, ten times or more. This chain joins TRBV3-1 and TRBJ2-5, with D hard to call. V dropped 4 bases and J dropped 5 bases, with 23 bases sitting between them. CDR1 LGHDT and CDR2 YNNKEL come from the germline V gene (reference sequence). The CDR3 consists of 17 residues. The CDR3, as DNA: TGTGCCAGCAGCCTACAGTGTCCCATTTCTTTCTCTGAGACCCAGTACTTC. This codes for CASSLQCPISFSETQYF.

The chain carries TRBV19 and TRBJ2-3, with 7 positions matching TRBD2. V was clipped by 2 bases and J by 9 bases; unmatched bases: 17. Germline V gene data show CDR1 as LNHDA and CDR2 as SQIVND (reference sequence). The CDR3 runs to 17 residues. For the CDR3, the DNA is TGTGCCAGTAGTATATCCTTGCCCTCTAGCGGAAGGGTGACGCAGTATTTT. This gives the protein CASSISLPSSGRVTQYF.

This clonotype was recorded many times. The chain is built from TRBV20-1 and TRBJ2-7, with D possibly being TRBD2 (6 bases). V was trimmed by 6 bases and J by 3 bases, leaving 24 bases between them. Germline-derived CDR1 and CDR2 are DFQATT and SNEGSKA (reference sequence). The CDR3 is 16 amino acids. The CDR3 loop is CSAGGTQLIGGYEQYF. DNA of the CDR3: TGCAGTGCCGGAGGGACCCAGCTTATCGGAGGCTACGAGCAGTACTTC.

V and J are TRBV3-1 and TRBJ2-1; 9 bases agree with TRBD2. Germline V gives CDR1 LGHDT, CDR2 YNNKEL (reference sequence). The CDR3 is 15 residues long. V lost 4 bases to trimming and J lost 5 bases; unmatched junction nucleotides: 6. CDR3: CASSPLAGFDNEQFF. The CDR3 DNA sequence: TGTGCCAGCAGCCCGCTAGCGGGATTCGACAATGAGCAGTTCTTC.

This clonotype has at least ten counts. The chain couples TRBV24-1 to TRBJ1-2; D is unresolved. The germline V gene has CDR1 KGHDR and CDR2 SFDVKD. The CDR3 is 17 residues long. V was clipped by 6 bases and J by 4 bases, with 23 bases between them. CDR3 amino acids: CATSFAPSTRKTYGYTF. The CDR3 DNA sequence: TGTGCCACCAGTTTTGCTCCTAGTACCAGAAAGACCTATGGCTACACCTTC.